This T cell receptor beta chain is from a study of T cell changes during pregnancy in multiple sclerosis. Trimming removed 0 bases from V and 2 bases from J, with 13 bases in between. Germline CDR1 LGHNA, CDR2 YNFKEQ. The CDR3 spans 16 residues. Some clones are missing from TCRdb's copy, which holds only in-frame ones; the method was immunoSEQ multiplex PCR. The sample has about 40,000 clones, 85% to 95% seen once; the top ten hold 1.2%. The source was peripheral blood, collected before pregnancy. The chain combines TRBV4-2 with TRBJ2-5; maybe TRBD2 (6 bases). The TCR originated in a female donor with multiple sclerosis, enrolled in a pregnancy study. The CDR3 is CASSQDLGGVQETQYF. As DNA, the CDR3 is TGTGCCAGCAGCCAAGATCTCGGCGGGGTTCAAGAGACCCAGTACTTC.